These 13 T cell receptor beta chains came from one sample sequenced in a study of T cell responses to AZD1222 COVID-19 vaccine. This table comes from immunoSEQ multiplex PCR, and its TCRdb copy is limited to in-frame clones, with some not included. The table has 180,000 or so clones, roughly 94% seen once. The source material was peripheral blood, sampled 28 days after the second AZD1222 dose. These receptors were collected from an adult who received the AZD1222 COVID-19 vaccine.

The CDR3 sequence: CASSPRTGWKNTEAFF. The CDR3 DNA reads as TGTGCCAGTAGTCCTCGGACAGGGTGGAAGAACACTGAAGCTTTCTTT. The chain has TRBV19 and TRBJ1-1; 8 bases are a match to TRBD1. The CDR3 runs 16 residues. V lost 5 bases, J lost 1 base, and 9 bases stayed unmatched. CDR1 is LNHDA, CDR2 SQIVND, per germline (reference sequence).

The chain is built from TRBV2 and TRBJ1-4; D remains unclear. Per germline, CDR1 SNHLY and CDR2 FYNNEI. V dropped 3 bases and J dropped 2 bases, with 13 bases sitting between them. The CDR3 has 16 residues. CDR3 residues: CASSDYAYETNEKLFF. The CDR3 nucleotides are TGTGCCAGCAGTGATTACGCCTATGAGACTAATGAAAAACTGTTTTTT.

J is TRBJ1-5 and V is TRBV27, with 10 bases that match TRBD1. The CDR3 sequence is 17 residues long. Unmatched junction bases numbered 9, after V lost 6 bases and J lost 1 base. The germline V gene encodes CDR1 MNHEY and CDR2 SMNVEV (reference sequence). The DNA for the CDR3 is TGTGCCAGCAGGCCCGACAGGGGGCTAATGAGCAATCAGCCCCAGCATTTT. Translated: CASRPDRGLMSNQPQHF.

This sequence joins TRBV15 and TRBJ1-6, with D unclear. V was shortened by 3 bases and J by 9 bases, with 15 bases between the two germline ends. Germline V gene sequence: CDR1 LNHNV, CDR2 YYDKDF (reference sequence). The CDR3 runs to 15 residues. CDR3 bases: TGTGCCACCAGCAGTGTAGACCCAATCAGTTCACCCCTCCACTTT. This codes for CATSSVDPISSPLHF.

This clone was recorded once. The chain employs TRBV10-2 and TRBJ2-1, with 7 bases that match TRBD1. The J segment lost 10 bases and the V segment lost 2 bases, leaving 8 bases of the junction unmatched. The CDR3 has 14 residues. Germline V gene lookup returns CDR1 WSHSY and CDR2 SAAADI. The CDR3 loop is CASSEPDRVEEQFF. CDR3 DNA sequence: TGCGCCAGCAGTGAGCCCGACAGGGTTGAAGAGCAGTTCTTC.

The chain is built from TRBV6-6 and TRBJ2-2, with TRBD2 matching over 9 bases. The V gene end was trimmed by 8 bases and the J gene end by 5 bases; junction bases not matched to a gene: 6. Germline lookup yields CDR1 MNHNY and CDR2 SVGAGI (reference sequence). This CDR3 is built from 14 residues. In nucleotides, the CDR3 is TGTGCCAGCCGCGGGGGGGCCAGGACCGGGGAGCTGTTTTTT. Residues: CASRGGARTGELFF.

The chain has TRBV19 and TRBJ1-5, with TRBD1 identical over 8 bases. The CDR3 is made up of 15 amino acids. Germline lookup yields CDR1 LNHDA and CDR2 SQIVND (reference sequence). Trimming took 3 bases from V and 5 from J; bases not matched to a gene: 6. CDR3 region: CASSITGQADQPQHF. CDR3 sequence (DNA): TGTGCCAGTAGTATTACGGGACAGGCGGATCAGCCCCAGCATTTT.

The V and J genes are TRBV29-1 and TRBJ2-2; 10 nucleotides line up with TRBD2. Germline loops: CDR1 SQVTM, CDR2 ANQGSEA. V was clipped by 5 bases and J by 4 bases; unmatched bases: 4. This CDR3 region has 14 residues. CDR3 sequence (DNA): TGCAGCGTTAGCCCTAGCGGGGGCACCGGGGAGCTGTTTTTT. Amino acid sequence: CSVSPSGGTGELFF.

The chain joins TRBV29-1 to TRBJ1-2; D unclear. The CDR3 spans 14 residues. With 2 bases removed from V and 4 bases from J, the gap between germline ends came to 14 bases. Germline V gene data show CDR1 as SQVTM and CDR2 as ANQGSEA. CDR3 in amino acids: CSVEKHITLYGYTF. In DNA, the CDR3 is TGCAGCGTTGAAAAACATATAACCCTCTATGGCTACACCTTC.

CDR3 sequence: CASSPRTPNTGELFF. The CDR3 nucleotides are TGTGCCAGCAGTCCCCGGACCCCCAACACCGGGGAGCTGTTTTTT. The J gene is TRBJ2-2, the V gene TRBV28; D not certain. V was pared by 5 bases and J by 2 bases, with 12 bases between. The CDR3 loop spans 15 amino acids. Looked up from germline, CDR1 is MDHEN and CDR2 is SYDVKM.

This clone was counted a few times. The V call is TRBV13, the J call TRBJ1-1; D is undetermined. The CDR3 sequence is 11 residues long. Germline CDR1 PRHDT, CDR2 FYEKMQ (reference sequence). Trimming stripped 3 bases from V and 5 bases from J, with 4 bases between. The CDR3 DNA reads TGTGCCAGCAGCTTCGGTACTGAAGCTTTCTTT. This codes for CASSFGTEAFF.

This sequence joins TRBV19 and TRBJ2-3, with 11 bases lining up with TRBD1. The CDR3 totals 19 residues. Germline assignment: CDR1 LNHDA and CDR2 SQIVND (reference sequence). The J segment lost 0 bases and the V segment lost 5 bases, leaving 13 bases of the junction unmatched. CDR3 sequence: CASSFTTGTGGSSTDTQYF. Written as DNA, the CDR3 is TGTGCCAGTAGTTTCACAACCGGGACAGGGGGATCGAGCACAGATACGCAGTATTTT.

V usage is TRBV5-1 and J usage is TRBJ1-1, with D perhaps TRBD1 (6 bases). The ends were cut back, 0 bases at V and 5 bases at J, with 11 bases in the middle. There are 14 residues in the CDR3. CDR1 is SGHRS and CDR2 is YFSETQ in the germline V gene. The CDR3 sequence is CASSLAGVGTEAFF. DNA of the CDR3: TGCGCCAGCAGCTTGGCAGGGGTGGGTACTGAAGCTTTCTTT.